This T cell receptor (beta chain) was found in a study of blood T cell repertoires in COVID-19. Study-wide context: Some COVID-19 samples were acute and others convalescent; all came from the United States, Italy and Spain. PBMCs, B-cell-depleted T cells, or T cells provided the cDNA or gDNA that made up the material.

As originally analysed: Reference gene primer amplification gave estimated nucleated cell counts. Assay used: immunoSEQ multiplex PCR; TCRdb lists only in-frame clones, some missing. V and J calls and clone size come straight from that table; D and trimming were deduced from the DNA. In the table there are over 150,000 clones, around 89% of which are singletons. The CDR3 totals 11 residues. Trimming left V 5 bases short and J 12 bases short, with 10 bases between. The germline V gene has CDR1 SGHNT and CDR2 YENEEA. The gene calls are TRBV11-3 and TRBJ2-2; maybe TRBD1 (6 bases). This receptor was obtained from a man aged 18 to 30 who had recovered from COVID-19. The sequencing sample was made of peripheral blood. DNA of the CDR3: TGTGCCAGCAGCAGCAGGGGCCAGCTGTTTTTT. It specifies CASSSRGQLFF.